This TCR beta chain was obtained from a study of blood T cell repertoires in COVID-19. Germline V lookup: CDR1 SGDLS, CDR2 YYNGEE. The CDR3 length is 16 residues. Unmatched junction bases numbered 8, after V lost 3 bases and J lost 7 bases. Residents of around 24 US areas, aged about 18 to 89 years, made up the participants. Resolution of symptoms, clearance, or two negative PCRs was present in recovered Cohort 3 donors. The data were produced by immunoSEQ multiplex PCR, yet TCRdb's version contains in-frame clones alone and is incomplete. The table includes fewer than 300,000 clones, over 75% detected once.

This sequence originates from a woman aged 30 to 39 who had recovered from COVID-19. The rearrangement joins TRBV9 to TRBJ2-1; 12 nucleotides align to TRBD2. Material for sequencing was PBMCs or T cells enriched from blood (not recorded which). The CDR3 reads CASSARLAGAGNEQFF. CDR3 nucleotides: TGTGCCAGCAGCGCCAGACTAGCGGGAGCAGGGAATGAGCAGTTCTTC.